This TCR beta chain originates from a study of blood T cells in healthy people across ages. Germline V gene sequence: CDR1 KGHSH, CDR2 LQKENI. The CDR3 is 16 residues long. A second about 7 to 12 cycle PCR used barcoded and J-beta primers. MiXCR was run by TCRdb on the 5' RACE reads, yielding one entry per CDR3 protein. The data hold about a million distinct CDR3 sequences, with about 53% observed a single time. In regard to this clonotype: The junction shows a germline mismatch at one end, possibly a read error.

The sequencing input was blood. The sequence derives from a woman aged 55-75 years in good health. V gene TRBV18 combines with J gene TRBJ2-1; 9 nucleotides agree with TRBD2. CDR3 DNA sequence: TGTGCCAGCTCACCACTCTCGGGAGCGGGAGGCAATGAGCAGGTCTTC. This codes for CASSPLSGAGGNEQVF.